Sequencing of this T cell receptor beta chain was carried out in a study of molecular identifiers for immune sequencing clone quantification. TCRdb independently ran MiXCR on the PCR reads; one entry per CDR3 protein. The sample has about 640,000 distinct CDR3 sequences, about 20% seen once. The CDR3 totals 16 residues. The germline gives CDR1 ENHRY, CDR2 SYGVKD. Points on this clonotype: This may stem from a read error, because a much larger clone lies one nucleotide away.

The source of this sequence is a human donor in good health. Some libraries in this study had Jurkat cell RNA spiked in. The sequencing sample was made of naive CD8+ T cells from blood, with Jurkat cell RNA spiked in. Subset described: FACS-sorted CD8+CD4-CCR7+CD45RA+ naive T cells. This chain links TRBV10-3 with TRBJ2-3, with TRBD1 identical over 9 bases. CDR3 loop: CANSDLPGQGRDTQYF. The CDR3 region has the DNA TGTGCCAACAGTGACCTTCCGGGACAGGGTCGAGATACGCAGTATTTT.